This record looks at one TCR beta chain sequence and its context. No antigen is known for it. Sequencing used immunoSEQ v3. Each library reached roughly 1.9 million read pairs, or roughly 5-6.5 million at deep level. Here immunoSEQ multiplex PCR was the method, and the copy in TCRdb shows in-frame clones only, minus some. The data hold a few thousand clones, with less than 85% observed a single time. Time point of the sample: pre-treatment sample, taken before nivolumab and TIL therapy. Pleural nodules or supraclavicular lymph nodes made up most of the excised metastases sampled. This sample was included in a study of TIL therapy for anti-PD-1-resistant metastatic lung cancer. Whole-study context: Most patients had lung adenocarcinoma; a few tumors were EGFR-mutant, two ALK-rearranged; half smoked currently or formerly.

Points from the study as a whole: Treatment-naive, never-smoker and oncogene-addicted patients were overrepresented in this highly selected cohort.

The germline CDR1 and CDR2 sequences are SGHVS and FQNEAQ. This CDR3 comprises 15 residues. Trimming at V came to 5 bases and at J to 0 bases, leaving 5 bases not matched to a gene. The sample here was tumor tissue, taken at baseline. The sequence was obtained from a person aged 25 to 85 with non-small cell lung cancer. The chain links TRBV7-8 to TRBJ2-7, with 9 bases that match TRBD1. DNA of the CDR3: TGTGCCAGCAGCCCAAGGACAGGGGCCTCCTACGAGCAGTACTTC. Translated, it gives CASSPRTGASYEQYF.